The 2 T cell receptor beta chains below come from one sample, sequenced in a study of shared clonotypes between healthy human individuals. The data were produced by immunoSEQ multiplex PCR, yet TCRdb's version contains in-frame clones alone and is incomplete. The table lists over a million clones, 98% to 99% of them singletons. The sequencing sample was made of naive CD4+ T cells sorted from blood. Subset specified: CD45RA+ positively selected. The receptor set was obtained from a man aged 25 to 40 in good health.

This chain connects TRBV27 to TRBJ2-5; D might be TRBD1 or TRBD2, each matching 5 bases. Germline-derived CDR1 and CDR2 are MNHEY and SMNVEV (reference sequence). V lost 4 bases and J lost 6, with 12 bases in between. The CDR3 totals 13 residues. CDR3 coding DNA: TGTGCCAGCAGTTCAGGGACCGGGAAGACCCAGTACTTC. The encoded protein is CASSSGTGKTQYF.

V and J are TRBV4-2 and TRBJ2-1; 11 nucleotides agree with TRBD2. The CDR3 totals 16 residues. The ends lost 4 bases at V and 4 bases at J; junction bases unmatched: 6. CDR1 LGHNA and CDR2 YNFKEQ come from the germline V gene. The CDR3 loop is CASSRSGLAGYNEQFF. The CDR3 DNA is TGTGCCAGCAGCCGGTCCGGACTAGCGGGTTACAATGAGCAGTTCTTC.